Below, 12 T cell receptor beta chains from the same sample are listed, as sequenced in a study of control samples from healthy donors and cancer patients. The protocol was immunoSEQ multiplex PCR, while the TCRdb copy is restricted to in-frame clones and leaves out a portion. This sample has 65,000 to 95,000 clones; around 89% occur once, and the top ten carry 6.5% to 7.5%. Input material: blood. The source of these receptors is a man between 50 and 59 years old in good health.

The chain has TRBV9 and TRBJ2-1; perhaps D is TRBD1 or TRBD2 (5 bases each). This CDR3 is built from 15 residues. From germline, CDR1 is SGDLS and CDR2 YYNGEE. With 2 bases removed from V and 3 bases from J, the gap between germline ends came to 12 bases. The CDR3 loop is CASSVDGAGYNEQFF. The DNA for the CDR3 is TGTGCCAGCAGCGTTGACGGGGCGGGCTACAATGAGCAGTTCTTC.

The chain is built from TRBV6-2 or TRBV6-3 and TRBJ1-1, with TRBD1 identical over 8 bases. Germline loops: CDR1 MNHEY, CDR2 SVGEGT. This CDR3 is built from 13 residues. V lost 5 bases and J lost 5; bases outside the gene matches: 4. The CDR3 here is CASSDRGGTEAFF. The CDR3 nucleotides are TGTGCCAGCAGTGACAGGGGTGGAACTGAAGCTTTCTTT.

The V gene is TRBV6-5, the J gene TRBJ2-7; D is uncertain. CDR1 and CDR2 from the germline V gene are MNHEY and SVGAGI. CDR3 size: 12 residues. V dropped 6 bases and J dropped 6 bases, with 12 bases sitting between them. The CDR3 loop is CASSPGPPEQYF. Written as DNA, the CDR3 is TGTGCCAGCAGCCCCGGACCCCCCGAGCAGTACTTC.

This chain connects TRBV27 to TRBJ1-2; D gene unclear. The germline CDR1 and CDR2 sequences are MNHEY and SMNVEV (reference sequence). With 3 bases removed from V and 7 bases from J, the gap between germline ends came to 15 bases. The CDR3 consists of 14 residues. The CDR3 sequence: CASSFDRRTPGYTF. The CDR3 region has the DNA TGTGCCAGCAGTTTTGATCGCAGAACTCCTGGCTACACCTTC.

The CDR3 protein is CASKGRGNTIYF. CDR3 coding DNA: TGTGCCAGCAAGGGGCGGGGAAACACCATATATTTT. The chain uses TRBV7-9 and TRBJ1-3, with D perhaps matching TRBD1 (5 bases). This CDR3 is 12 amino acids long. V shed 7 bases and J shed 4 bases, with 8 bases lying between them. Germline-derived CDR1 and CDR2 are SEHNR and FQNEAQ (reference sequence).

The rearrangement uses TRBV6-6 and TRBJ2-3; D gene uncertain. CDR1 and CDR2 (germline): MNHNY, SVGAGI (reference sequence). CDR3 size: 12 residues. V lost 2 bases, J lost 5 bases, and 5 bases lay in between. The CDR3 reads CASSYRGDTQYF. The CDR3 region has the DNA TGTGCCAGCAGTTACCGAGGAGATACGCAGTATTTT.

The chain links TRBV4-3 to TRBJ1-1; D may be TRBD1 (5 bases). V lost 2 bases to trimming and J lost 3 bases, with 19 bases between them. This CDR3 is built from 17 residues. Per germline, CDR1 LGHNA and CDR2 YSLEER. The CDR3 DNA reads as TGCGCCAGCAGCCAAAACCTCCAAGCGACAGCGGACACTGAAGCTTTCTTT. Translation gives CASSQNLQATADTEAFF.

The chain joins TRBV4-1 to TRBJ1-5, with no clear D. This CDR3 is built from 18 residues. V gave up 0 bases and J gave up 5 bases, with 20 bases separating them. Looked up from germline, CDR1 is MGHRA and CDR2 is YSYEKL. CDR3: CASSQDLRVPTLDQPQHF. The CDR3 DNA follows: TGCGCCAGCAGCCAAGATCTTCGGGTCCCGACCCTCGATCAGCCCCAGCATTTT.

The chain is built from TRBV13 and TRBJ2-7; D tentatively reads TRBD1 or TRBD2 (6 bases each). Germline loops: CDR1 PRHDT, CDR2 FYEKMQ (reference sequence). The CDR3 loop spans 16 amino acids. Trimming left V 6 bases short and J 2 bases short, with 20 bases between. The CDR3 loop reads CASRIRGAGKTYEQYF. For the CDR3, the DNA is TGTGCCAGCAGGATTAGGGGGGCAGGGAAGACCTACGAGCAGTACTTC.

The rearrangement uses TRBV27 and TRBJ1-2, with D possibly being TRBD1 (6 bases). Germline CDR1 is MNHEY and CDR2 is SMNVEV (reference sequence). The V end lost 7 bases, the J end lost 8 bases, and 20 bases lay between the germline ends. CDR3 size: 14 residues. The CDR3 DNA reads as TGTGCCAGCAAACCGGCGGGGGGCTCGGGAGGCTACACCTTC. Translated, it gives CASKPAGGSGGYTF.

V usage is TRBV6-5 and J usage is TRBJ1-4, with 8 bases identical to TRBD1. This CDR3 is 14 amino acids long. Germline CDR1 MNHEY, CDR2 SVGAGI. V gave up 6 bases and J gave up 7 bases; unmatched junction bases: 7. The DNA for the CDR3 is TGTGCCAGCAGGGACAGGGCCTGGGGTGAAAAACTGTTTTTT. Translating it yields CASRDRAWGEKLFF.

This clone was counted once. The V gene is TRBV11-2, the J gene TRBJ1-6, with D unresolved. V shed 3 bases and J shed 7 bases, with 7 bases lying between them. The CDR3 is made up of 13 amino acids. Germline CDR1 reads SGHAT; CDR2 reads FQNNGV. The CDR3 DNA sequence: TGTGCCAGCAGCTTGGCACCAAATTCACCCCTCCACTTT. It yields the protein CASSLAPNSPLHF.